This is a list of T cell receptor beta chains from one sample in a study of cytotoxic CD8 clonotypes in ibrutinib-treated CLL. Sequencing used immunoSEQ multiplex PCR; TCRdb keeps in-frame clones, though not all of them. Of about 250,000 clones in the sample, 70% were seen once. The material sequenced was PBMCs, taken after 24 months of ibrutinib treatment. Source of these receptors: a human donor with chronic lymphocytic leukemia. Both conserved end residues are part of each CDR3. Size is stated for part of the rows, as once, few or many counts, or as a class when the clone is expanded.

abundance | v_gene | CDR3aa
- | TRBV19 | CASSIAAQQETQYF
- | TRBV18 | CASSPWDTPQETQYF
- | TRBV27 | CASSLVGGHNEQFF
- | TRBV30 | CAWVPWGNEQFF
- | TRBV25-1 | CASSELGPYEQYF
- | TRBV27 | CASSLRAGTGGTEQYF
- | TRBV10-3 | CAISDPGPSEQYF
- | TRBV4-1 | CASSQERTSGYNEQFF
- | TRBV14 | CASSQSSGRSYEQYF
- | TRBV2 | CASDGTTRMNTEAFF
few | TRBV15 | CATSSLREKLFF
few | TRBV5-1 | CASRVALAGGVEFF
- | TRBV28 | CASTPGGTDTQYF
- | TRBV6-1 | CASSGTAPYSNQPQHF
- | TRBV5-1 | CASSYNTAGANVLTF
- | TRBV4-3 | CASSQGFRMDTQYF
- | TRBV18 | CASSPGTSNAYEQYF